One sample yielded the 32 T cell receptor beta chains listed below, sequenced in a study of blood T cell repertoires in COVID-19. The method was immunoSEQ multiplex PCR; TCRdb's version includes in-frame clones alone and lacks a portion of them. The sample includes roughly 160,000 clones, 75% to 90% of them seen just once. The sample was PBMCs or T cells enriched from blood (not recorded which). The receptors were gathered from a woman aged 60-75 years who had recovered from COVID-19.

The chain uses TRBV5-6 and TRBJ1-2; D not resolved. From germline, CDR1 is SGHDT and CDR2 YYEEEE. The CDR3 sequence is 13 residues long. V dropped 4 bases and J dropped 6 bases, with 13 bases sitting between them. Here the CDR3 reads CASSRGYVDGYTF. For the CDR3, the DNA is TGTGCCAGCAGCCGGGGTTATGTGGATGGCTACACCTTC.

The CDR3 sequence: CASRIKSTGGHGYTF. Written as DNA, the CDR3 is TGTGCCAGCAGGATCAAATCGACAGGGGGCCATGGCTACACCTTC. The rearrangement uses TRBV5-6 and TRBJ1-2, with 10 positions matching TRBD1. Germline CDR1 is SGHDT and CDR2 is YYEEEE. The V segment lost 5 bases and the J segment 6 bases; nucleotides outside the gene matches: 10. This CDR3 has 15 amino acids.

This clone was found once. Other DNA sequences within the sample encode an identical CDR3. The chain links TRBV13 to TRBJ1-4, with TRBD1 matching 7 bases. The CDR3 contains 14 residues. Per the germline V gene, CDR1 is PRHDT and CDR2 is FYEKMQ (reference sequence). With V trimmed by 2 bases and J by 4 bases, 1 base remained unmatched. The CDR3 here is CASSLRQGNEKLFF. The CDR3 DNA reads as TGTGCCAGCAGCTTACGACAGGGTAATGAAAAACTGTTTTTT.

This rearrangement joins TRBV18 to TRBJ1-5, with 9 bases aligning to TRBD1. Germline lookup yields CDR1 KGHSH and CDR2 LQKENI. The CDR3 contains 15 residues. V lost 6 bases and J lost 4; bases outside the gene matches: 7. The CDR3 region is CASSAETGGNQPQHF. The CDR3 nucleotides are TGTGCCAGCTCGGCAGAGACAGGGGGAAATCAGCCCCAGCATTTT.

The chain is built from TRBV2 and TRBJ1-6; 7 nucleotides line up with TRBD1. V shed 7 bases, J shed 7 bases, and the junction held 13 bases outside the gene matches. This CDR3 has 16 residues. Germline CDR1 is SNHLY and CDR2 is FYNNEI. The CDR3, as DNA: TGTGCCAGCACGCGACGATACACAGGGGACAATTCACCCCTCCACTTT. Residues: CASTRRYTGDNSPLHF. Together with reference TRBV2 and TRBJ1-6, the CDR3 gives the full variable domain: EPEVTQTPSHQVTQMGQEVILRCVPISNHLYFYWYRQILGQKVEFLVSFYNNEISEKSEIFDDQFSVERPDGSNFTLKIRSTKLEDSAMYFCASTRRYTGDNSPLHFGNGTRLTVT.

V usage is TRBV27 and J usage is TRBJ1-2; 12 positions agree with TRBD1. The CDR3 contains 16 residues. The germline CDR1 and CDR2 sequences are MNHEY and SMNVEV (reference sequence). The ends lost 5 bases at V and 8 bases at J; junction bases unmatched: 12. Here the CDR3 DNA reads TGTGCCAGCAGTCCGTCCACCGGGACAGGGGGCGCCGGCTACACCTTC. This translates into CASSPSTGTGGAGYTF.

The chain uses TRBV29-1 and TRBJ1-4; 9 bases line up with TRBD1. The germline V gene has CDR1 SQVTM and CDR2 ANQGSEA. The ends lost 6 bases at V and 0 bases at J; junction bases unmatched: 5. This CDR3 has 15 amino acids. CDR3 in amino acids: CSVPGQGTTNEKLFF. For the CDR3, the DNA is TGCAGCGTCCCGGGACAGGGCACAACTAATGAAAAACTGTTTTTT.

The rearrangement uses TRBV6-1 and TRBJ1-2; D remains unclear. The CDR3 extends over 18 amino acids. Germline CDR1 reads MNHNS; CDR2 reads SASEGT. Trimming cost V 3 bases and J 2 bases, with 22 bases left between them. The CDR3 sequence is CASSESRPRPGGNYGYTF. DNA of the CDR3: TGTGCCAGCAGTGAGAGTAGGCCACGTCCTGGAGGAAACTATGGCTACACCTTC.

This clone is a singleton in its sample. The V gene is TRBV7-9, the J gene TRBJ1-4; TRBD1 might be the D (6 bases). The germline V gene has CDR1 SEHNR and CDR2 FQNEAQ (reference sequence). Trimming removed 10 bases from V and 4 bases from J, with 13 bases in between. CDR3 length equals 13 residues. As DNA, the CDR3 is TGTGCCACCAAGACAGGTTATAATGAAAAACTGTTTTTT. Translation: CATKTGYNEKLFF.

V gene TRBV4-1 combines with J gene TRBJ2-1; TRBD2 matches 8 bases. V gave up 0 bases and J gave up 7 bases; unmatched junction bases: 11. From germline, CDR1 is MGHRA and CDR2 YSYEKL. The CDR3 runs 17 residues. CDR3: CASSQDSRGGSTNEQFF. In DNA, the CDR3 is TGCGCCAGCAGCCAAGATTCTCGCGGGGGGAGTACTAATGAGCAGTTCTTC.

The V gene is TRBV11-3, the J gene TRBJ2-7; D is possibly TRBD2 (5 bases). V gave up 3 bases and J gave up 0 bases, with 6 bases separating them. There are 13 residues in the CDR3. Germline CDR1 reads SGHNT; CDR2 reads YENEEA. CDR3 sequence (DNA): TGTGCCAGCAGCTTCGGGGTCTCCTACGAGCAGTACTTC. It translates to CASSFGVSYEQYF.

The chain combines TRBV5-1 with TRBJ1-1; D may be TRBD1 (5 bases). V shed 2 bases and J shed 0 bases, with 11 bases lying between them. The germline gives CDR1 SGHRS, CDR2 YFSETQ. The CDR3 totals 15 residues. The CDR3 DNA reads TGCGCCAGCAGCTTTGGGGGGGTTTTGAACACTGAAGCTTTCTTT. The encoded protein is CASSFGGVLNTEAFF.

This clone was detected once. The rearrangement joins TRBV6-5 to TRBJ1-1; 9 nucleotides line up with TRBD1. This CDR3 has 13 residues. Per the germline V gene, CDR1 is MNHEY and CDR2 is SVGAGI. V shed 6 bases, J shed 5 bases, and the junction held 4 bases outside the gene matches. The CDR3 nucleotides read TGTGCCAGCAGGGACAGGGGCGCAACTGAAGCTTTCTTT. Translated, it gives CASRDRGATEAFF.

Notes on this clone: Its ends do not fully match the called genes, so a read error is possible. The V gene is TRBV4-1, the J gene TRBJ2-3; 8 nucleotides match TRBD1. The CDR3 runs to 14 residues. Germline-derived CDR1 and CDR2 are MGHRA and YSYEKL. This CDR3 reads CASSQLIGTGTQYF. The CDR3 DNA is TGCGCCAGCAGCCAATTGATCGGGACAGGTACGCAGTATTTT.

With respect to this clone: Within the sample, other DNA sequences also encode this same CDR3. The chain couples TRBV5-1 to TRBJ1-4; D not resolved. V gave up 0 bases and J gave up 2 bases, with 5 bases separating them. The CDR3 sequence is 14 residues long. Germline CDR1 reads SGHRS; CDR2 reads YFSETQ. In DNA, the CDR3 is TGCGCCAGCAGCTTGGACAGCACTAATGAAAAACTGTTTTTT. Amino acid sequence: CASSLDSTNEKLFF.

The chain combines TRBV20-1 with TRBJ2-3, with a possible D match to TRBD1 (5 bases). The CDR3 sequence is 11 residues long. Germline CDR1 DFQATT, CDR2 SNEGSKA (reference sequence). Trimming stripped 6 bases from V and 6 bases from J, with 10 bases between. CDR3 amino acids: CSARPGDTQYF. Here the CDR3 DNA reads TGCAGTGCCCGGCCAGGGGATACGCAGTATTTT.

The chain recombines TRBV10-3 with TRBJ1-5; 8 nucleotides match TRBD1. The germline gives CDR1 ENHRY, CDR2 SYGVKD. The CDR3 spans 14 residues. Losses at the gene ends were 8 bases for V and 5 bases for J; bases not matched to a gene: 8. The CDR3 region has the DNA TGTGCCATCTCGCCAGGGGGCTATGATCAGCCCCAGCATTTT. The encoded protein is CAISPGGYDQPQHF.

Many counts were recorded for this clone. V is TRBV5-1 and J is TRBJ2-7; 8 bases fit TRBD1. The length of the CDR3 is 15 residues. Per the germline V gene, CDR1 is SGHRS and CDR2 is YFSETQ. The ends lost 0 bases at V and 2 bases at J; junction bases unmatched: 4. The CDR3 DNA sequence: TGCGCCAGCAGCTTGGCGACAGGGGAGGCCTACGAGCAGTACTTC. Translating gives CASSLATGEAYEQYF.

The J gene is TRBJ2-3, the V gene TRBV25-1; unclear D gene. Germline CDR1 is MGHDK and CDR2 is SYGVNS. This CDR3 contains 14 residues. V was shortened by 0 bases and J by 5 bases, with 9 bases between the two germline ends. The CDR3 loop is CASSEYTAVDTQYF. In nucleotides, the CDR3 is TGTGCCAGCAGTGAATATACAGCAGTAGATACGCAGTATTTT. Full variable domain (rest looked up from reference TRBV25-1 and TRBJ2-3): EADIYQTPRYLVIGTGKKITLECSQTMGHDKMYWYQQDPGMELHLIHYSYGVNSTEKGDLSSESTVSRIRTEHFPLTLESARPSHTSQYLCASSEYTAVDTQYFGPGTRLTVL.

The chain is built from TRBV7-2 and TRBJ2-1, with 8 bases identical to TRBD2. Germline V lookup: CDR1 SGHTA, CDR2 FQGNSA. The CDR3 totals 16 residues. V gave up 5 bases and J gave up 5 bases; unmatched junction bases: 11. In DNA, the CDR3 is TGTGCCAGCAGCCCCTGGGAGCGGGAGATTAACAATGAGCAGTTCTTC. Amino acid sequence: CASSPWEREINNEQFF.

CDR3 in DNA: TGCGCCAGCAGCTTAGAAGGGGTACTACGCTATGGCTACACCTTC. The encoded protein is CASSLEGVLRYGYTF. This chain joins TRBV5-1 and TRBJ1-2; D may be TRBD1 (5 bases). The CDR3 has 15 residues. CDR1 is SGHRS and CDR2 is YFSETQ in the germline V gene. The V gene lost 2 bases and the J gene lost 4 bases, with 15 bases spanning the gap.

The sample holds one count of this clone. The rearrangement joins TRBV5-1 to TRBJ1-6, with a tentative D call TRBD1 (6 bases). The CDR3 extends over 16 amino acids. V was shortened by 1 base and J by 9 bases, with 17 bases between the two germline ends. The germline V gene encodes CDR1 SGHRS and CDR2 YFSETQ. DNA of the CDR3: TGCGCCAGCAGCTTGATACAGGGCCTTCGGGGTTCACCCCTCCACTTT. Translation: CASSLIQGLRGSPLHF.

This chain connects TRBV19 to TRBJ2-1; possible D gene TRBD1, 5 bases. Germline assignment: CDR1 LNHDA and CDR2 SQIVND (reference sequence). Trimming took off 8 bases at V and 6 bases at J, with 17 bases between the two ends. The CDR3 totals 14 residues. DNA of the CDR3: TGTGCCAGTTCCGGCATTGGCAGGGTCAATGAGCAGTTCTTC. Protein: CASSGIGRVNEQFF.

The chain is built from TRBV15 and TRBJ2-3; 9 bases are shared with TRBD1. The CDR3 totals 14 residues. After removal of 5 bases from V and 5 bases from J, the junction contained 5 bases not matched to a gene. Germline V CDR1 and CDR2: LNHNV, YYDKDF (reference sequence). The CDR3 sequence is CATSGQGWKDTQYF. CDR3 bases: TGTGCCACCAGCGGACAGGGGTGGAAAGATACGCAGTATTTT.

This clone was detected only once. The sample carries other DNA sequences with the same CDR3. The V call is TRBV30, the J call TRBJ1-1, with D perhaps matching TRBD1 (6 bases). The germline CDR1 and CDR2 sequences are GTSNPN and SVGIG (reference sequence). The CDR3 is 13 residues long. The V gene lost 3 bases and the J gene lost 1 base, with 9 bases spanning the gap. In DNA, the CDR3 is TGTGCCTGGAGAACAGGGCCGAACACTGAAGCTTTCTTT. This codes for CAWRTGPNTEAFF. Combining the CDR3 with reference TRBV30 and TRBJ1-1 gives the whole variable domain SQTIHQWPATLVQPVGSPLSLECTVEGTSNPNLYWYRQAAGRGLQLLFYSVGIGQISSEVPQNLSASRPQDRQFILSSKKLLLSDSGFYLCAWRTGPNTEAFFGQGTRLTVV.

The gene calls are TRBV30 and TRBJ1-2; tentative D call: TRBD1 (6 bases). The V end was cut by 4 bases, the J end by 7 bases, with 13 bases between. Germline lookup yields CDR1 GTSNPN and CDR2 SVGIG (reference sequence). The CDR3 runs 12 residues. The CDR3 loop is CAWTGVSSGYTF. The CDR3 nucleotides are TGTGCCTGGACAGGGGTCTCTAGTGGCTACACCTTC.

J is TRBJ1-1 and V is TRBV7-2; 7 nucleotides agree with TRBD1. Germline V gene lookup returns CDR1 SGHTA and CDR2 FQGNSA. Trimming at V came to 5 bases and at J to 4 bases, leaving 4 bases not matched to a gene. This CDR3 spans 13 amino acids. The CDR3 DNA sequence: TGTGCCAGCAGCACCCGACAGGGCACTGAAGCTTTCTTT. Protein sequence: CASSTRQGTEAFF.

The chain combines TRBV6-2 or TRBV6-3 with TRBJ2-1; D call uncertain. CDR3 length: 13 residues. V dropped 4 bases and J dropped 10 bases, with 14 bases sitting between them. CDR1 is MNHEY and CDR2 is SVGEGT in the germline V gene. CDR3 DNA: TGTGCCAGCAGTTTGGGCTCTTCCTCGGAGCAGTTCTTC. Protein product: CASSLGSSSEQFF.

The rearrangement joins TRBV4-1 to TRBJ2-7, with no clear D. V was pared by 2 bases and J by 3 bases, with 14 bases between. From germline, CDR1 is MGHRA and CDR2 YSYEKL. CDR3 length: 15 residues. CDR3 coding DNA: TGCGCCAGCAGCCAAATGGGCTTAGATTTCTACGAGCAGTACTTC. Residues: CASSQMGLDFYEQYF.

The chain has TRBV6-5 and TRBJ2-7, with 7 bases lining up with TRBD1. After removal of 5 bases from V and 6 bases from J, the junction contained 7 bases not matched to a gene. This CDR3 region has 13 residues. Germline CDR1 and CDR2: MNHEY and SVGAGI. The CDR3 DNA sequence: TGTGCCAGCAGTACAGGGGCACCCGGCGAGCAGTACTTC. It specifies CASSTGAPGEQYF.

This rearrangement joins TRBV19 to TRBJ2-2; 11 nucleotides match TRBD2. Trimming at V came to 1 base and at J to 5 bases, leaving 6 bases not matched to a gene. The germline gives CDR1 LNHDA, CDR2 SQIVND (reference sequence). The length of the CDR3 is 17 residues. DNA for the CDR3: TGTGCCAGTAGTATAGCCCCACTAGCGGGGGAAACCGGGGAGCTGTTTTTT. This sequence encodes CASSIAPLAGETGELFF.

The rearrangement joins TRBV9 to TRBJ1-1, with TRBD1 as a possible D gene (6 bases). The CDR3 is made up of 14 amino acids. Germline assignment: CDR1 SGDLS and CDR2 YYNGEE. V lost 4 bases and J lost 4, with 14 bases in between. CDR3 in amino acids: CASSTEQGPTEAFF. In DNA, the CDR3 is TGTGCCAGCAGCACAGAGCAGGGGCCCACTGAAGCTTTCTTT.